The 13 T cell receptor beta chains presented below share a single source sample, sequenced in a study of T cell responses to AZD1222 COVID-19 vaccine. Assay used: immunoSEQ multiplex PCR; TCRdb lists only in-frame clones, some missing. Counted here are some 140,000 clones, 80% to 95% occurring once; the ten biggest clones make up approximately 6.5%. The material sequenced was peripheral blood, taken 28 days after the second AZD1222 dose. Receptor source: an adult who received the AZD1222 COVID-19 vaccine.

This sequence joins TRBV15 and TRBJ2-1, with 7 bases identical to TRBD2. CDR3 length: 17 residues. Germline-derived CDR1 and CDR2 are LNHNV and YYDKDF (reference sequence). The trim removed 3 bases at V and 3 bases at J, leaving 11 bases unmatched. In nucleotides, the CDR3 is TGTGCCACCAGCAGGTTATACGGGACGGGGGGCTACAATGAGCAGTTCTTC. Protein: CATSRLYGTGGYNEQFF.

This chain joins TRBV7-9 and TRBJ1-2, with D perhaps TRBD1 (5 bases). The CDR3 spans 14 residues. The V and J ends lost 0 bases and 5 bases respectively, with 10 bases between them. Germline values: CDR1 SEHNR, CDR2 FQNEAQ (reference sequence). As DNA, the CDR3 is TGTGCCAGCAGCTTAGCGCTCCAGGGATATGGCTACACCTTC. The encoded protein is CASSLALQGYGYTF.

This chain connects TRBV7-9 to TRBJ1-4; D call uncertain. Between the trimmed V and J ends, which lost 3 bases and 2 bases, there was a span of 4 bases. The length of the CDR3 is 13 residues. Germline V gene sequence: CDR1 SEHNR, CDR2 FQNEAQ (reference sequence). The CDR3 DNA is TGTGCCAGCAGCTTTGGGACTAATGAAAAACTGTTTTTT. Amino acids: CASSFGTNEKLFF.

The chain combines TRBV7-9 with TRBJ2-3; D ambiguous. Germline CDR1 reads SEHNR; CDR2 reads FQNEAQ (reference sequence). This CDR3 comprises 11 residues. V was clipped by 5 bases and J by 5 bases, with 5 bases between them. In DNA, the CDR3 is TGTGCCAGCAGCGGAATAGATACGCAGTATTTT. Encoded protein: CASSGIDTQYF. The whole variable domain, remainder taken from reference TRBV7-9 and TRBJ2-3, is DTGVSQNPRHKITKRGQNVTFRCDPISEHNRLYWYRQTLGQGPEFLTYFQNEAQLEKSRLLSDRFSAERPKGSFSTLEIQRTEQGDSAMYLCASSGIDTQYFGPGTRLTVL.

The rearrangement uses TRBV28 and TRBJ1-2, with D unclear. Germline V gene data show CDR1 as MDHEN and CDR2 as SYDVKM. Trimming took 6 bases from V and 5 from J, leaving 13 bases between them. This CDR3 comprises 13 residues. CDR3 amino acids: CASRTASSYGYTF. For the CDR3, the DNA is TGTGCCAGCAGAACAGCATCCTCATATGGCTACACCTTC.

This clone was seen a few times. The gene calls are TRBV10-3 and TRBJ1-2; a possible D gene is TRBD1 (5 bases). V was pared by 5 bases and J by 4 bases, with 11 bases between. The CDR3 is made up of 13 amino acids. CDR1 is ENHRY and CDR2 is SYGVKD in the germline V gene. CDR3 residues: CAISPGLFYGYTF. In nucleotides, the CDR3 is TGTGCCATCAGTCCGGGGCTTTTCTATGGCTACACCTTC.

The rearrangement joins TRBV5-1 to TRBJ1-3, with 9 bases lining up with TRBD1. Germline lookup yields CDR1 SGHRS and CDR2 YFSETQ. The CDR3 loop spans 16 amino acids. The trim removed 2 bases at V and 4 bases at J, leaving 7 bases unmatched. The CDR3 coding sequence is TGCGCCAGCAGCTTACCGGGACAGGGCTCCGGAAACACCATATATTTT. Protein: CASSLPGQGSGNTIYF.

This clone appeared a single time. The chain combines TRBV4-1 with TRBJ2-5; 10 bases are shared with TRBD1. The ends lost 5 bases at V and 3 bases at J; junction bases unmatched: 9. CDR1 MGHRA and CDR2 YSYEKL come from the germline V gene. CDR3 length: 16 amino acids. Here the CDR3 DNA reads TGCGCCAGCAGCAGGGGGGACAGGGGAGTGGAAGAGACCCAGTACTTC. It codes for CASSRGDRGVEETQYF.

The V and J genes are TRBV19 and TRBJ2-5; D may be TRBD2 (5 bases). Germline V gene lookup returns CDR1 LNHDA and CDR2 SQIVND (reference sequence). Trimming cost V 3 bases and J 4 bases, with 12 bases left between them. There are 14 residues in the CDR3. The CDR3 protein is CASSIDRGGETQYF. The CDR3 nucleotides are TGTGCCAGTAGTATCGATCGCGGAGGAGAGACCCAGTACTTC.

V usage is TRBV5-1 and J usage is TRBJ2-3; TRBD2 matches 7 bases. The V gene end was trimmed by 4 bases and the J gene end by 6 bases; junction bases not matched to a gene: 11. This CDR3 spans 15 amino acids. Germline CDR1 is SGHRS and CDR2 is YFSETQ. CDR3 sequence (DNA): TGCGCCAGCAGCCGGGGGGACTCCCCGTACGATACGCAGTATTTT. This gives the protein CASSRGDSPYDTQYF.

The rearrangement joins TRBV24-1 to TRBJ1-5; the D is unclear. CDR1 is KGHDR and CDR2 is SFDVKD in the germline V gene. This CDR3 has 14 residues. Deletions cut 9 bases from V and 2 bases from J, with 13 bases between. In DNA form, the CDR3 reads TGTGCCACCCCGGGAGGTGAGGGCAATCAGCCCCAGCATTTT. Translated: CATPGGEGNQPQHF.

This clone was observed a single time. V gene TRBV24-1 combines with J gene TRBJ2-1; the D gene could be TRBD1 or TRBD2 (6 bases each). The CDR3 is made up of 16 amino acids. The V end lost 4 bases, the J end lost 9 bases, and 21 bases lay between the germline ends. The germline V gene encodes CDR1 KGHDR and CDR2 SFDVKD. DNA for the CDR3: TGTGCCACCAGTGAGCGGGACATCAGGGGTTTCACTGAGCAGTTCTTC. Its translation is CATSERDIRGFTEQFF.

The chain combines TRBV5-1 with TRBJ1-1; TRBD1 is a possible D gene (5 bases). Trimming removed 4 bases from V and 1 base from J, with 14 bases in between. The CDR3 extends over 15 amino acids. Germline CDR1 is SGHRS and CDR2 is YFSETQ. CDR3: CASSPLGGGNTEAFF. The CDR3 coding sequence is TGCGCCAGCAGCCCCCTGGGGGGAGGGAACACTGAAGCTTTCTTT. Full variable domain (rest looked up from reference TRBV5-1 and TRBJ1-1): KAGVTQTPRYLIKTRGQQVTLSCSPISGHRSVSWYQQTPGQGLQFLFEYFSETQRNKGNFPGRFSGRQFSNSRSEMNVSTLELGDSALYLCASSPLGGGNTEAFFGQGTRLTVV.